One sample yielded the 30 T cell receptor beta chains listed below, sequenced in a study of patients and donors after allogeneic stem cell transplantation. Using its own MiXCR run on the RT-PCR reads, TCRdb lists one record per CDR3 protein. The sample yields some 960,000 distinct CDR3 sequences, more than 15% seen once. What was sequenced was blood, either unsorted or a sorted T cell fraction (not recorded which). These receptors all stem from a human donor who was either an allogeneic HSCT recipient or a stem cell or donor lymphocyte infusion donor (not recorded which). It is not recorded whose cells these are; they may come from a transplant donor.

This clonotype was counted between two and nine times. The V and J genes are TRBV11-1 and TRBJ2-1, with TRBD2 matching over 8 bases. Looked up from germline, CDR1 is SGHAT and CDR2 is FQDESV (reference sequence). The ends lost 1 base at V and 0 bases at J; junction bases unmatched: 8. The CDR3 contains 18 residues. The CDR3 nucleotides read TGTGCCAGCAGCTTAGGTACTAGCGGTTCTAGCTCCTACAATGAGCAGTTCTTC. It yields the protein CASSLGTSGSSSYNEQFF.

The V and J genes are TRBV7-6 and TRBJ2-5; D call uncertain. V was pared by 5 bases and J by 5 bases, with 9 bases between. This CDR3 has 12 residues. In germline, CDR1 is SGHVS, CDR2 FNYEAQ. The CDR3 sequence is CASSLGFETQYF. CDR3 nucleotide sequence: TGTGCCAGCAGCCTCGGCTTCGAGACCCAGTACTTC.

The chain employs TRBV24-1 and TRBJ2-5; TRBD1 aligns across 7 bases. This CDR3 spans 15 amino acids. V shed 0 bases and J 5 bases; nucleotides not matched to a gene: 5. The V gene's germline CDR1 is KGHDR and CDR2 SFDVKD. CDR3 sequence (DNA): TGTGCCACCAGTGATTTGCTAGGGGGCGCGGAGACCCAGTACTTC. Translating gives CATSDLLGGAETQYF.

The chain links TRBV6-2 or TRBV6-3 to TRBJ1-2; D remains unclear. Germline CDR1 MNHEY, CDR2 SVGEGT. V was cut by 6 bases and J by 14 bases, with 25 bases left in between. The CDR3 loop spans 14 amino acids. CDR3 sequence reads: CASSTGRNSMARTF. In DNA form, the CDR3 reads TGTGCCAGCAGCACTGGACGGAACAGTATGGCTAGAACCTTC.

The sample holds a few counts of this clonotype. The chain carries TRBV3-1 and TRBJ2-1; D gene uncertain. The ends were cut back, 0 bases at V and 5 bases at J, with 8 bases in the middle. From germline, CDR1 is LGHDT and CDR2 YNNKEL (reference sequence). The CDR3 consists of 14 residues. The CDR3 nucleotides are TGTGCCAGCAGCCAAGATCTCTGGGACAATGAGCAGTTCTTC. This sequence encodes CASSQDLWDNEQFF.

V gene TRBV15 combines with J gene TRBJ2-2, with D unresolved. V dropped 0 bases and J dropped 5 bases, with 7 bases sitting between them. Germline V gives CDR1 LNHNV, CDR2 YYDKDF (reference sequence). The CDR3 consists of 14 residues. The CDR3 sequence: CATSREGWTGELFF. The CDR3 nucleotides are TGTGCCACCAGCAGAGAGGGGTGGACCGGGGAGCTGTTTTTT.

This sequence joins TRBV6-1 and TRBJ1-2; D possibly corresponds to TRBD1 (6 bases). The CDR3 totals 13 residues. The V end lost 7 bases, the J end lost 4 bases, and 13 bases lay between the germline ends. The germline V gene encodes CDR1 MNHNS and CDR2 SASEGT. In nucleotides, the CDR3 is TGTGCCAGCACCAGGGGACTGCCCTATGGCTACACCTTC. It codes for CASTRGLPYGYTF.

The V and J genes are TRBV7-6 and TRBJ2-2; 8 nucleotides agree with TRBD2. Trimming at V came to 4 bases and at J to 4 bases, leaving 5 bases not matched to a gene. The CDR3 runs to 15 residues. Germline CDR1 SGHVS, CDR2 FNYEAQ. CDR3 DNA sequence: TGTGCCAGCAGCTCCCGTCGGGGGGGCACCGGGGAGCTGTTTTTT. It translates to CASSSRRGGTGELFF.

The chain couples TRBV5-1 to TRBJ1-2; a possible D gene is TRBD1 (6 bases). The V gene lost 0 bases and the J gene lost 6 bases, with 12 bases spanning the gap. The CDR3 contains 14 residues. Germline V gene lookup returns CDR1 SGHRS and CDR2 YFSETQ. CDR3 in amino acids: CASSLGQAPDGYTF. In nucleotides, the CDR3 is TGCGCCAGCAGCTTGGGACAGGCTCCCGATGGCTACACCTTC.

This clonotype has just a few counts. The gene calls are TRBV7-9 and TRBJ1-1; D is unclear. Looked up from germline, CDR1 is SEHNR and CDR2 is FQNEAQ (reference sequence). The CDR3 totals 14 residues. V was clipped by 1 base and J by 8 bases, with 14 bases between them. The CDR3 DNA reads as TGTGCCAGCAGCTTAGGTCGCCAAACATCGGAAGCTTTCTTT. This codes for CASSLGRQTSEAFF.

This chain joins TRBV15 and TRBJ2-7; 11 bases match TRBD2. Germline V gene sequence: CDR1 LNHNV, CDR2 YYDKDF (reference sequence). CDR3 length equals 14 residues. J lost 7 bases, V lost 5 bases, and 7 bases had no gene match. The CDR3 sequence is CATSGASGRWEQYF. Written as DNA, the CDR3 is TGTGCCACCAGCGGGGCTAGCGGGAGGTGGGAGCAGTACTTC. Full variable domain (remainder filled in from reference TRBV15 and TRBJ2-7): DAMVIQNPRYQVTQFGKPVTLSCSQTLNHNVMYWYQQKSSQAPKLLFHYYDKDFNNEADTPDNFQSRRPNTSFCFLDIRSPGLGDTAMYLCATSGASGRWEQYFGPGTRLTVT.

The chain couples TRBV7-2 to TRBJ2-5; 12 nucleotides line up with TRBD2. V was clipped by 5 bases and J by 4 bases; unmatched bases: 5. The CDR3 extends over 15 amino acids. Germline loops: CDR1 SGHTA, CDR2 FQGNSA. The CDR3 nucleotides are TGTGCCAGCAGCGCCGGACTAGCGGGACGAGAGACCCAGTACTTC. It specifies CASSAGLAGRETQYF.

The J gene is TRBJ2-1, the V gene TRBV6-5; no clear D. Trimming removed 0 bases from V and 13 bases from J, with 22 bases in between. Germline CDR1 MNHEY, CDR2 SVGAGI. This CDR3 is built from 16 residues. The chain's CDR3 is CASSYSIEWGRAAQFF. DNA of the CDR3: TGTGCCAGCAGTTACTCGATAGAGTGGGGTAGGGCCGCCCAGTTCTTC.

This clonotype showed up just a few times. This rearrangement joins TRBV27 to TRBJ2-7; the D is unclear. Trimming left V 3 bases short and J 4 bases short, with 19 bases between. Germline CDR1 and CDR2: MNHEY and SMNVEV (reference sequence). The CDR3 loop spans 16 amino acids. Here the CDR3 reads CASSFRTAEHLYEQYF. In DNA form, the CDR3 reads TGTGCCAGCAGTTTCAGGACCGCGGAGCACCTTTACGAGCAGTACTTC.

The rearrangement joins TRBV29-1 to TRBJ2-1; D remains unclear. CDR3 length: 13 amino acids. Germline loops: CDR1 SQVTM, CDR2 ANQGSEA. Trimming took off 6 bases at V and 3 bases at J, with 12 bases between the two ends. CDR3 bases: TGCAGCGTATTACTACATAACTACAATGAGCAGTTCTTC. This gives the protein CSVLLHNYNEQFF.

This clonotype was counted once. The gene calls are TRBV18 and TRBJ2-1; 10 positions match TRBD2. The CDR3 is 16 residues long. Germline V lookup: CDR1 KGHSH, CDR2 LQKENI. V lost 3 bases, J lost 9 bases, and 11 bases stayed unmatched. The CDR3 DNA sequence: TGTGCCAGCTCACCTCAAGCGGGGGGGCCTCGTGGTGAGCAGTTCTTC. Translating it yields CASSPQAGGPRGEQFF.

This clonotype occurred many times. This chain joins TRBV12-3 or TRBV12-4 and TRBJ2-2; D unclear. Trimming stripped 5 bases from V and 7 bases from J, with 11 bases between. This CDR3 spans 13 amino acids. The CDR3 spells CASSPERGGELFF. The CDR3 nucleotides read TGTGCCAGCAGTCCAGAACGAGGCGGGGAGCTGTTTTTT.

As DNA, the CDR3 is TGCGCCAGCAGCCGCTCCCGGGGCCACTTAAAGGAGCTGTTTTTT. Its translation is CASSRSRGHLKELFF. The chain employs TRBV4-1 and TRBJ2-2; either TRBD1 or TRBD2 may supply D (5 bases each). CDR3 length equals 15 residues. CDR1 is MGHRA, CDR2 YSYEKL, per germline. Between the trimmed V and J ends, which lost 4 bases and 10 bases, there was a span of 19 bases.

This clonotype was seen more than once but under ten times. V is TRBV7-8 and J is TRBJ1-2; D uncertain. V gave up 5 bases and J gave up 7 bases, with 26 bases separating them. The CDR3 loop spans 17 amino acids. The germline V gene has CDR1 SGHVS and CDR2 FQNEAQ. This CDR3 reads CASSPGLLLAYPGGYTF. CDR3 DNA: TGTGCCAGCAGCCCCGGGCTGTTGTTGGCGTACCCCGGTGGCTACACCTTC.

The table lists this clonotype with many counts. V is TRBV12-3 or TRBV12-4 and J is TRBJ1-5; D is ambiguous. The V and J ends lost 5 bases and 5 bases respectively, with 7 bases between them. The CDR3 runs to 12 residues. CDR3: CASSREDQPQHF. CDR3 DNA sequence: TGTGCCAGCAGTCGTGAGGATCAGCCCCAGCATTTT.

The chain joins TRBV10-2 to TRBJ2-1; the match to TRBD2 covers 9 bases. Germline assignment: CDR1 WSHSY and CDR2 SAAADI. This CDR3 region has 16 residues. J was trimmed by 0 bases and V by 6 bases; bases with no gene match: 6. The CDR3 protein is CASSHHSGSSYNEQFF. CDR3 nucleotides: TGCGCCAGCAGCCACCATAGCGGGAGCTCCTACAATGAGCAGTTCTTC.

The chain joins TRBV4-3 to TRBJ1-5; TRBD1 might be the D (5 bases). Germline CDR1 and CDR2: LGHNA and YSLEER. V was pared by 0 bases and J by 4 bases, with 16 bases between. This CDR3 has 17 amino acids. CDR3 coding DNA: TGCGCCAGCAGCCAAGATCATTTCGGGACGGGGAATCAGCCCCAGCATTTT. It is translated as CASSQDHFGTGNQPQHF.

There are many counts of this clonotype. The CDR3 region has the DNA TGTGCCAGCAGCGACCGTAGCTCCTACAATGAGCAGTTCTTC. Translated, it gives CASSDRSSYNEQFF. This chain connects TRBV7-9 to TRBJ2-1; D remains unclear. CDR3 length: 14 amino acids. Germline lookup yields CDR1 SEHNR and CDR2 FQNEAQ (reference sequence). Between the trimmed V and J ends, which lost 5 bases and 0 bases, there was a span of 8 bases.

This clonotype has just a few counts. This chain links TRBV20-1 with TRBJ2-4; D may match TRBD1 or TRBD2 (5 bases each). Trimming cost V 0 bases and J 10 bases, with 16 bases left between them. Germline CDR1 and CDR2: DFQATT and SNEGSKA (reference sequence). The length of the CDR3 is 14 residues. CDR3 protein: CSAREGDPSLIQYF. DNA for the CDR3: TGCAGTGCTAGAGAGGGGGACCCCTCTTTGATTCAGTACTTC.

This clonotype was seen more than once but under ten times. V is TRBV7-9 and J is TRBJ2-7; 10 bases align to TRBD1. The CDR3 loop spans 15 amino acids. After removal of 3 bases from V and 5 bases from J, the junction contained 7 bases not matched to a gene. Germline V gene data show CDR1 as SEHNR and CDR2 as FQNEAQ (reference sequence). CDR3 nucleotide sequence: TGTGCCAGCAGCTTGCCCGGGACAGGGGTGAACGAGCAGTACTTC. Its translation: CASSLPGTGVNEQYF.

CDR3 amino acids: CSAKRGGSSYNEQFF. CDR3 nucleotides: TGCAGTGCTAAACGGGGCGGCAGCTCCTACAATGAGCAGTTCTTC. The rearrangement uses TRBV20-1 and TRBJ2-1; either TRBD1 or TRBD2 may supply D (5 bases each). The V end lost 4 bases, the J end lost 0 bases, and 13 bases lay between the germline ends. The CDR3 extends over 15 amino acids. CDR1 DFQATT and CDR2 SNEGSKA come from the germline V gene (reference sequence).

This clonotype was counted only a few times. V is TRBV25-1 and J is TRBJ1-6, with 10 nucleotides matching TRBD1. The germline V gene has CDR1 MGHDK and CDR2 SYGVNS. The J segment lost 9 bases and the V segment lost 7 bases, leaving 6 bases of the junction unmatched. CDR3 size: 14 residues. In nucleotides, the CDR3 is TGTGCCAGCATAGGGACAGGGGCGGTTTCACCCCTCCACTTT. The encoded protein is CASIGTGAVSPLHF.

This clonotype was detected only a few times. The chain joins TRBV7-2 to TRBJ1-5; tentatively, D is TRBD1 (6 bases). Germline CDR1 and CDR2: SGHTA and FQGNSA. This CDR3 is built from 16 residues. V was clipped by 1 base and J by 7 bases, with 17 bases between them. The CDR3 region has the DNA TGTGCCAGCAGCTTAGGGGGGCAGAAGGGACGCCAGCCCCAGCATTTT. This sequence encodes CASSLGGQKGRQPQHF.

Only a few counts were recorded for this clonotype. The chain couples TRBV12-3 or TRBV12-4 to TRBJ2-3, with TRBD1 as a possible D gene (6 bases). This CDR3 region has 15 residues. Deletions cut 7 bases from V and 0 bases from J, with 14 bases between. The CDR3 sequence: CASNLRGSSTDTQYF. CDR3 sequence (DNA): TGTGCCAGCAACCTAAGGGGGTCTAGCACAGATACGCAGTATTTT.

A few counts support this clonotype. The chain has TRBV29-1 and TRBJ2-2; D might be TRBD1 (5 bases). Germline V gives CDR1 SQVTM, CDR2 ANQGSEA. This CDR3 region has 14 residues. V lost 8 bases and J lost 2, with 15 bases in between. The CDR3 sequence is CSFLGATNTGELFF. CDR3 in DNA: TGCAGCTTTTTAGGGGCGACCAACACCGGGGAGCTGTTTTTT.